The next 16 T cell receptor beta chains were all read from a single sample in a study of shared clonotypes between healthy human individuals. Positive CCR7 selection of CD45RO-negative cells yielded the naive CD8 cells, and terminally differentiated effector memory CD45RA+ cells were excluded. Sequencing was performed with immunoSEQ multiplex PCR; in TCRdb, only in-frame clones are kept and a portion is missing. The sample yields some 2.1 million clones, about 94% seen once. What was sequenced was naive CD8+ T cells from PBMCs. The source is a man aged 18 to 29 in good health. Some clones in this sample may be carry-over from other donors' samples.

The genes are TRBV29-1 and TRBJ2-1; perhaps TRBD2 as D (5 bases). Trimming left V 0 bases short and J 4 bases short, with 16 bases between. CDR1 is SQVTM, CDR2 ANQGSEA, per germline. This CDR3 is 16 amino acids long. CDR3: CSVEDLGNSVYNEQFF. CDR3 in DNA: TGCAGCGTTGAAGATCTGGGAAATAGCGTGTACAATGAGCAGTTCTTC.

The chain links TRBV5-1 to TRBJ2-3; maybe TRBD2 (6 bases). CDR3 length: 15 amino acids. The V end was cut by 1 base, the J end by 1 base, with 10 bases between. Germline CDR1 SGHRS, CDR2 YFSETQ. As DNA, the CDR3 is TGCGCCAGCAGCTTGAGGGCTAGCGGCACAGATACGCAGTATTTT. This encodes CASSLRASGTDTQYF.

The rearrangement uses TRBV18 and TRBJ1-2; 7 bases are shared with TRBD1. V was pared by 2 bases and J by 4 bases, with 7 bases of the junction left unmatched. The CDR3 has 15 residues. Germline V gene sequence: CDR1 KGHSH, CDR2 LQKENI. CDR3 residues: CASSPADRPIYGYTF. CDR3 DNA sequence: TGTGCCAGCTCACCAGCGGACAGGCCAATCTATGGCTACACCTTC.

The rearrangement uses TRBV7-6 and TRBJ1-3; D is unclear. The V end was cut by 5 bases, the J end by 0 bases, with 17 bases between. Germline lookup yields CDR1 SGHVS and CDR2 FNYEAQ. The CDR3 contains 17 residues. The CDR3 protein is CASSPTFGRYSGNTIYF. Written as DNA, the CDR3 is TGTGCCAGCAGCCCTACATTCGGGCGCTACTCTGGAAACACCATATATTTT.

The gene calls are TRBV6-1 and TRBJ2-7; no reliable D call. V gave up 2 bases and J gave up 4 bases, with 12 bases separating them. The germline gives CDR1 MNHNS, CDR2 SASEGT. The CDR3 contains 14 residues. The CDR3, as DNA: TGTGCCAGCAGTGAACGGTGGCAGCTATACGAGCAGTACTTC. Translating gives CASSERWQLYEQYF.

V gene TRBV28 combines with J gene TRBJ1-1, with D maybe TRBD1 (6 bases). V was cut by 3 bases and J by 6 bases, with 14 bases left in between. This CDR3 region has 14 residues. CDR1 and CDR2 (germline): MDHEN, SYDVKM. As DNA, the CDR3 is TGTGCCAGCAGTTTCGGCGTTGGGGGCTCTGAAGCTTTCTTT. The encoded protein is CASSFGVGGSEAFF.

The gene calls are TRBV9 and TRBJ1-2; 7 positions match TRBD1. The CDR3 has 13 residues. V lost 5 bases, J lost 4 bases, and 5 bases stayed unmatched. Germline-derived CDR1 and CDR2 are SGDLS and YYNGEE. As DNA, the CDR3 is TGTGCCAGCAGTTTAGGGGGCGCCTATGGCTACACCTTC. Its protein product is CASSLGGAYGYTF.

V usage is TRBV7-6 and J usage is TRBJ2-7, with 10 bases identical to TRBD1. Germline-derived CDR1 and CDR2 are SGHVS and FNYEAQ. V shed 1 base and J 3 bases; nucleotides not matched to a gene: 9. The CDR3 totals 17 residues. In DNA form, the CDR3 reads TGTGCCAGCAGCTTAGGGAGTACCGGGACAGGGGACTACGAGCAGTACTTC. Protein: CASSLGSTGTGDYEQYF.

Concerning this clone itself: This sample also contains other DNA sequences that code for the same CDR3. This chain's CDR3 is CASSLDLGTGNTIYF. CDR3 sequence (DNA): TGTGCCAGCAGCTTGGACCTGGGAACTGGAAACACCATATATTTT. The rearrangement links TRBV11-2 to TRBJ1-3; D gene unclear. In germline, CDR1 is SGHAT, CDR2 FQNNGV. The CDR3 is made up of 15 amino acids. V gave up 3 bases and J gave up 2 bases, with 11 bases separating them. Using reference TRBV11-2 and TRBJ1-3 for the parts outside the CDR3, the full variable domain is EAGVAQSPRYKIIEKRQSVAFWCNPISGHATLYWYQQILGQGPKLLIQFQNNGVVDDSQLPKDRFSAERLKGVDSTLKIQPAKLEDSAVYLCASSLDLGTGNTIYFGEGSWLTVV.

This sequence joins TRBV2 and TRBJ1-1; 9 positions agree with TRBD1. The CDR3 length is 16 residues. The germline V gene encodes CDR1 SNHLY and CDR2 FYNNEI. J was trimmed by 6 bases and V by 6 bases; bases with no gene match: 14. CDR3 sequence: CASSGDRETLTAEAFF. The CDR3 nucleotides read TGTGCCAGCAGCGGGGACAGGGAGACACTCACCGCTGAAGCTTTCTTT.

The chain links TRBV27 to TRBJ2-7; 13 bases are shared with TRBD2. The trim removed 5 bases at V and 0 bases at J, leaving 1 base unmatched. The CDR3 sequence is 15 residues long. In germline, CDR1 is MNHEY, CDR2 SMNVEV (reference sequence). Here the CDR3 reads CASSGLAGASYEQYF. Here the CDR3 DNA reads TGTGCCAGCAGTGGACTAGCGGGGGCCTCCTACGAGCAGTACTTC.

This clone showed up just once. This chain's CDR3 is CARKQGPQRGANVLTF. In nucleotides, the CDR3 is TGTGCCAGGAAACAGGGTCCCCAGAGAGGGGCCAACGTCCTGACTTTC. The genes are TRBV6-9 and TRBJ2-6, with D possibly being TRBD1 (6 bases). CDR3 length: 16 amino acids. V lost 9 bases, J lost 4 bases, and 19 bases lay in between. Germline V gene data show CDR1 as MNHGY and CDR2 as SVAAGI.

As to this clone: This same CDR3 is encoded by further DNA sequences in the sample. For the CDR3, the DNA is TGTGCCAGCAGCTCGGGACAGCTGAACACTGAAGCTTTCTTT. This gives the protein CASSSGQLNTEAFF. The chain employs TRBV11-2 and TRBJ1-1; 7 bases map to TRBD1. This CDR3 is built from 14 residues. From germline, CDR1 is SGHAT and CDR2 FQNNGV. With V trimmed by 4 bases and J by 0 bases, 2 bases remained unmatched. Looking up the rest from reference TRBV11-2 and TRBJ1-1 gives the full variable domain: EAGVAQSPRYKIIEKRQSVAFWCNPISGHATLYWYQQILGQGPKLLIQFQNNGVVDDSQLPKDRFSAERLKGVDSTLKIQPAKLEDSAVYLCASSSGQLNTEAFFGQGTRLTVV.

V usage is TRBV7-9 and J usage is TRBJ1-2; 7 bases map to TRBD1. The CDR3 extends over 13 amino acids. CDR1 SEHNR and CDR2 FQNEAQ come from the germline V gene (reference sequence). Losses at the gene ends were 5 bases for V and 3 bases for J; bases not matched to a gene: 3. CDR3 coding DNA: TGTGCCAGCAGCGAAGGGACAGACTATGGCTACACCTTC. It translates to CASSEGTDYGYTF.

The gene calls are TRBV4-3 and TRBJ2-1, with a weak D call TRBD1 (5 bases). The germline CDR1 and CDR2 sequences are LGHNA and YSLEER. The CDR3 is 16 residues long. The ends were cut back, 1 base at V and 2 bases at J, with 12 bases in the middle. DNA of the CDR3: TGCGCCAGCAGCCAAGGTACGACAGACCCCTACAATGAGCAGTTCTTC. Its protein is CASSQGTTDPYNEQFF.

The rearrangement joins TRBV5-1 to TRBJ2-6; TRBD1 matches at 7 bases. With 4 bases clipped from V and 0 bases from J, the junction kept 13 bases outside the gene matches. CDR3 length equals 19 residues. Looked up from germline, CDR1 is SGHRS and CDR2 is YFSETQ. The CDR3, as DNA: TGCGCCAGCAGCCCAACAGGGGAGAGGGGGCCCTCTGGGGCCAACGTCCTGACTTTC. Its protein product is CASSPTGERGPSGANVLTF.